The present TCR beta chain was sequenced within a study of memory CD4+ T cells and cytomegalovirus serostatus. The sort gate was single viable CD3+CD4+CD8-CD45RO+ cells for memory CD4+ T cells. Profiling relied on immunoSEQ multiplex PCR, and the TCRdb table lists in-frame clones only, not all of them. The sample lists under 65,000 clones, roughly 78% occurring once. CDR3 length: 16 amino acids. The germline gives CDR1 SNHLY, CDR2 FYNNEI. Trimming cost V 6 bases and J 5 bases; bases outside gene matches: 7. The sequenced material came from memory CD4+ T cells from blood. The chain combines TRBV2 with TRBJ2-5, with 15 bases aligning to TRBD2. This sequence was found in an adult in good health and CMV-seronegative. The CDR3 here is CASSLGTSGRKETQYF. The DNA of the CDR3 is TGTGCCAGCAGCCTGGGGACTAGCGGGAGGAAGGAGACCCAGTACTTC. The full variable domain, in which reference TRBV2 and TRBJ2-5 provide the parts outside the CDR3, is EPEVTQTPSHQVTQMGQEVILRCVPISNHLYFYWYRQILGQKVEFLVSFYNNEISEKSEIFDDQFSVERPDGSNFTLKIRSTKLEDSAMYFCASSLGTSGRKETQYFGPGTRLLVL.